The 2 T cell receptor beta chains reported below all come from one sample, sequenced in a study of beta chain features in type 1 diabetes. Whole-study results and caveats: TCRB CDR3s from Type 1 diabetes patients were moderately but significantly shorter in all four CD4+ subsets.

Their antigens are not known. Reverse transcribing all isolated RNA meant expressed TCRB transcripts were sequenced. The assay was immunoSEQ multiplex PCR, and TCRdb's table has in-frame clones only and misses some. The sample consists of 640,000 or so clones, more than 13% of them appearing once. The sample comprised naive CD4+ T cells from blood. These receptor sequences come from a man in his late teens or twenties with type 1 diabetes.

This clone was observed a handful of times. The chain has TRBV2 and TRBJ2-5; 7 positions match TRBD1. The CDR3 extends over 14 amino acids. Per the germline V gene, CDR1 is SNHLY and CDR2 is FYNNEI. Trimming removed 10 bases from V and 2 bases from J; junction bases left unmatched: 10. This CDR3 reads CANGWGQLQETQYF. CDR3 coding DNA: TGTGCCAACGGATGGGGACAGCTACAAGAGACCCAGTACTTC.

This clone has only a few counts. The V call is TRBV15, the J call TRBJ2-4; perhaps TRBD1 as D (5 bases). The CDR3 is 12 amino acids. The germline V and J ends were trimmed by 4 bases and 9 bases, with 10 bases remaining between them. Germline-derived CDR1 and CDR2 are LNHNV and YYDKDF (reference sequence). The CDR3 nucleotides read TGTGCCACCAGCACAGACAGAGTCATTCAGTACTTC. This codes for CATSTDRVIQYF.